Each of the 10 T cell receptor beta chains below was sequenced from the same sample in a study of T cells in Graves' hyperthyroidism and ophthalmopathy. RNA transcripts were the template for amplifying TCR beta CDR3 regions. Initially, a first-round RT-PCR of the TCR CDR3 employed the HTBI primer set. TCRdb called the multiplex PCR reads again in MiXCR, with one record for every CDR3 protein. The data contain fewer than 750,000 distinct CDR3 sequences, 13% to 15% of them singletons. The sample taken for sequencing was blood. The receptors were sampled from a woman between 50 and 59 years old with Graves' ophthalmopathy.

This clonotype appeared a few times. The CDR3 here is CASSVSSGQGTSSGNTIYF. The CDR3 DNA is TGTGCCAGCAGCGTAAGCTCTGGGCAGGGGACGAGCTCTGGAAACACCATATATTTT. The rearrangement joins TRBV9 to TRBJ1-3; D may be TRBD1 (6 bases). The length of the CDR3 is 19 residues. The germline CDR1 and CDR2 sequences are SGDLS and YYNGEE. Trimming removed 1 base at V and 0 bases at J, with 20 bases between.

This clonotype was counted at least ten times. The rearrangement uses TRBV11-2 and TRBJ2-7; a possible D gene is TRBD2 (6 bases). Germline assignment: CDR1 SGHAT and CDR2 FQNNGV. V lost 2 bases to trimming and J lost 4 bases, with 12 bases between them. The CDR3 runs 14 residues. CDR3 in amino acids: CASSLRRDRYEQYF. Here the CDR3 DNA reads TGTGCCAGCAGCTTAAGGCGGGATAGGTACGAGCAGTACTTC.

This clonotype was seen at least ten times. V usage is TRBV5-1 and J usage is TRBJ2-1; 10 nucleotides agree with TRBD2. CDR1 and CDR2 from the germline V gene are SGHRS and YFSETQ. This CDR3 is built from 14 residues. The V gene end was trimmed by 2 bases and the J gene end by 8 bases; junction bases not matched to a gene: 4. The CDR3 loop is CASSFGTSDHEQFF. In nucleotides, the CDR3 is TGCGCCAGCAGCTTCGGGACTAGCGACCATGAGCAGTTCTTC.

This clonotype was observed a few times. CDR3 nucleotides: TGCGCCAGCAGCACCGGGGTAAGCGGGTTTTACAATGAGCAGTTCTTC. Its protein product is CASSTGVSGFYNEQFF. This rearrangement joins TRBV4-1 to TRBJ2-1, with D perhaps TRBD2 (6 bases). CDR1 is MGHRA, CDR2 YSYEKL, per germline. The CDR3 consists of 16 residues. V was shortened by 5 bases and J by 4 bases, with 18 bases between the two germline ends.

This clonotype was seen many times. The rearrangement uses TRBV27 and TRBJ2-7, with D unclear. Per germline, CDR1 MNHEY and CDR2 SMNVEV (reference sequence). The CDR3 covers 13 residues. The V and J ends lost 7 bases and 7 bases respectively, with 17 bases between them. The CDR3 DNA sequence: TGTGCCAGCAACAGTGGCACCTTGCGAGAGCAGTACTTC. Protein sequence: CASNSGTLREQYF.

CDR3 DNA sequence: TGCGCCAGCAGCCAAGAACAGGGTGGTTGGGCAGATACGCAGTATTTT. This sequence encodes CASSQEQGGWADTQYF. The chain is built from TRBV4-1 and TRBJ2-3, with D possibly being TRBD1 (6 bases). Germline V gives CDR1 MGHRA, CDR2 YSYEKL. This CDR3 has 16 residues. Trimming cost V 0 bases and J 4 bases, with 14 bases left between them.

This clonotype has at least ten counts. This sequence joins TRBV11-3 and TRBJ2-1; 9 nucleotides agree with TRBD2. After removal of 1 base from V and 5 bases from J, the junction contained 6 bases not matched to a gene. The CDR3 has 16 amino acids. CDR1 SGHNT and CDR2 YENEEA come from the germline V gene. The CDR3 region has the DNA TGTGCCAGCAGCTTAGTCCCGGGACTAGCTAACAATGAGCAGTTCTTC. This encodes CASSLVPGLANNEQFF.

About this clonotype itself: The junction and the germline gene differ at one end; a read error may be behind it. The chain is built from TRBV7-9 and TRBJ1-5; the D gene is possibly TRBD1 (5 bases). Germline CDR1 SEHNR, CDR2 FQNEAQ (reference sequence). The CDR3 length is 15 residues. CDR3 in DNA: TGCGCCAGCAGCTTAGGGGTTGGGGATCCCCAGCCCCAGCATTTT. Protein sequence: CASSLGVGDPQPQHF.

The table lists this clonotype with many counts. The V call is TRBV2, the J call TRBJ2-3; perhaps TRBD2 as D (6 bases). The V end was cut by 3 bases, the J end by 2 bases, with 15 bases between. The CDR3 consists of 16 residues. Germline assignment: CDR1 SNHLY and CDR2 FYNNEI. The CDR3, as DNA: TGTGCCAGCAGTGAGGGGCAGCGGGTTCCCACAGATACGCAGTATTTT. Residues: CASSEGQRVPTDTQYF.

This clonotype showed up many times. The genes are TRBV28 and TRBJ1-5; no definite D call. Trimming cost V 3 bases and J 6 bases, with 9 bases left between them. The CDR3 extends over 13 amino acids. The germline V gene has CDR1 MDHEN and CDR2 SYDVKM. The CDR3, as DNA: TGTGCCAGCAGTTTCTCCGTTTCTCAGCCCCAGCATTTT. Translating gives CASSFSVSQPQHF.